Sequencing of this T cell receptor (beta chain) was carried out in a study of T cells in Graves' hyperthyroidism and ophthalmopathy. General study points: Expanded thyroid clonotypes (above 0.001) were mostly also found in blood.

This clonotype has at least ten counts. Its cognate antigen is unknown. The germline V and J ends were trimmed by 4 bases and 4 bases, with 8 bases remaining between them. Germline loops: CDR1 KGHSH, CDR2 LQKENI. There are 13 residues in the CDR3. A roughly 9.7 ml volume of fresh peripheral blood provided the PBMCs. The CDR3 regions of TCR beta were amplified from RNA transcripts. When the TCR CDR3 underwent first-round RT-PCR, the HTBI primer set was used. TCRdb recomputed calls from the multiplex PCR reads with MiXCR, one row per CDR3 protein. The sample gives approximately 400,000 distinct CDR3 sequences, about 19% of which show up once; 3.7% is in the top ten.

Source material: blood. The rearrangement joins TRBV18 to TRBJ1-5; D not resolved. The TCR originated in a young woman with Graves' hyperthyroidism. Written as DNA, the CDR3 is TGTGCCAGCTCACGCACAGTTAATCAGCCCCAGCATTTT. Translation: CASSRTVNQPQHF.